One sample yielded the 21 T cell receptor beta chains listed below, sequenced in a study of early T cells in non-severe SARS-CoV-2 infection. TCRdb independently ran MiXCR on the 5' RACE reads; one entry per CDR3 protein. The sample lists about 49,000 distinct CDR3 sequences; 12% were seen once. Sequencing was performed on whole blood. The receptors come from an adult who was a healthcare worker with PCR-confirmed SARS-CoV-2 infection or an uninfected control (not recorded which).

V and J are TRBV20-1 and TRBJ1-5; 8 bases are shared with TRBD1. V lost 2 bases, J lost 7 bases, and 1 base stayed unmatched. This CDR3 is 12 amino acids long. Germline values: CDR1 DFQATT, CDR2 SNEGSKA (reference sequence). Here the CDR3 reads CSARPGGQPQHF. The CDR3, as DNA: TGCAGTGCTAGACCAGGGGGCCAGCCCCAGCATTTT.

The V gene is TRBV10-3, the J gene TRBJ2-5, with TRBD1 as a possible D gene (6 bases). Trimming shortened V by 7 bases and J by 0 bases, and 9 bases separated the two germline ends. CDR1 and CDR2 (germline): ENHRY, SYGVKD. The CDR3 is made up of 13 amino acids. The CDR3 loop is CAIKGTNQETQYF. The CDR3 DNA sequence: TGTGCCATCAAGGGGACAAACCAAGAGACCCAGTACTTC.

This clonotype was seen at least ten times. This rearrangement joins TRBV7-9 to TRBJ2-2, with D perhaps matching TRBD2 (5 bases). The V end was cut by 3 bases, the J end by 4 bases, with 12 bases between. Germline lookup yields CDR1 SEHNR and CDR2 FQNEAQ (reference sequence). This CDR3 has 15 residues. The CDR3 nucleotides are TGTGCCAGCAGCTTCCGAGGGCCTGGCACCGGGGAGCTGTTTTTT. Encoded protein: CASSFRGPGTGELFF.

The table lists this clonotype with many counts. The genes are TRBV12-3 or TRBV12-4 and TRBJ1-6, with TRBD1 matching over 10 bases. The CDR3 is made up of 14 amino acids. Trimming at V came to 5 bases and at J to 5 bases, leaving 0 bases not matched to a gene. The CDR3: CASSGTGDNSPLHF. The DNA of the CDR3 is TGTGCCAGCAGTGGGACAGGGGATAATTCACCCCTCCACTTT.

Concerning this clonotype itself: A much larger clonotype is one base distant, so this may be a read error. The chain carries TRBV29-1 and TRBJ2-7; 10 bases align to TRBD1. The CDR3 is 15 residues long. Germline CDR1 and CDR2: SQVTM and ANQGSEA. DNA of the CDR3: TGCAGCGTTGAAGCTGGGACAGGGGCGACCTACGAGCAGAACTTC. Translated: CSVEAGTGATYEQNF.

In this sample, this clonotype turned up many times. The V and J genes are TRBV12-3 or TRBV12-4 and TRBJ2-7; D is undetermined. The CDR3 consists of 13 residues. Trimming shortened V by 3 bases and J by 2 bases, and 8 bases separated the two germline ends. The CDR3 region has the DNA TGTGCCAGCAGTTTGCTCCCCACCTACGAGCAGTACTTC. This encodes CASSLLPTYEQYF.

CDR3 protein: CSVEDLTANSYEQYF. As DNA, the CDR3 is TGCAGCGTTGAAGATTTGACAGCCAACTCCTACGAGCAGTACTTC. This chain joins TRBV29-1 and TRBJ2-7; D perhaps matches TRBD1 (5 bases). Germline V gives CDR1 SQVTM, CDR2 ANQGSEA. This CDR3 is built from 15 residues. V shed 0 bases and J shed 0 bases, with 12 bases lying between them.

This clonotype was detected a few times. The chain carries TRBV6-6 and TRBJ1-5; D may be TRBD1 (6 bases). CDR3 length equals 17 residues. Germline-derived CDR1 and CDR2 are MNHNY and SVGAGI (reference sequence). V was cut by 2 bases and J by 3 bases, with 17 bases left in between. CDR3 DNA: TGTGCCAGCAGTTACCCCCATTTGGACAGAAACAATCAGCCCCAGCATTTT. Residues: CASSYPHLDRNNQPQHF.

This clonotype was seen repeatedly, ten times or more. CDR3 amino acids: CASSYSTTNYGYTF. DNA of the CDR3: TGTGCCAGCAGTTACTCGACGACTAACTATGGCTACACCTTC. The rearrangement joins TRBV6-5 to TRBJ1-2; D gene uncertain. CDR1 and CDR2 (germline): MNHEY, SVGAGI. Trimming stripped 0 bases from V and 0 bases from J, with 5 bases between. The CDR3 is 14 residues long.

The chain couples TRBV24-1 to TRBJ2-1; D perhaps matches TRBD2 (6 bases). Germline CDR1 reads KGHDR; CDR2 reads SFDVKD. Trimming shortened V by 7 bases and J by 8 bases, and 20 bases separated the two germline ends. CDR3 length: 15 residues. This CDR3 is CATRSGAGLPDEQFF. Here the CDR3 DNA reads TGTGCCACCAGGTCAGGTGCGGGACTGCCAGATGAGCAGTTCTTC.

The gene calls are TRBV5-5 and TRBJ1-2; D uncertain. This CDR3 is built from 13 residues. Germline V CDR1 and CDR2: SGHKS, YYEKEE (reference sequence). V was cut by 4 bases and J by 6 bases, with 13 bases left in between. This CDR3 is CASSTQTFNGYTF. CDR3 DNA: TGTGCCAGCAGCACCCAGACATTCAATGGCTACACCTTC.

This chain links TRBV2 with TRBJ2-1; 8 bases are shared with TRBD1. The J segment lost 8 bases and the V segment lost 6 bases, leaving 15 bases of the junction unmatched. The CDR3 is 16 amino acids. Germline CDR1 SNHLY, CDR2 FYNNEI. DNA for the CDR3: TGTGCCAGCAGGGAGGACAGGGTTAGTGAAGGGGATGAGCAGTTCTTC. Its protein is CASREDRVSEGDEQFF. The full variable domain, rest sourced from reference TRBV2 and TRBJ2-1, is EPEVTQTPSHQVTQMGQEVILRCVPISNHLYFYWYRQILGQKVEFLVSFYNNEISEKSEIFDDQFSVERPDGSNFTLKIRSTKLEDSAMYFCASREDRVSEGDEQFFGPGTRLTVL.

About this clonotype: Just one base apart from a much larger clone, this may be a read error. The CDR3: CGVSAAPGETQYF. For the CDR3, the DNA is TGCGGCGTCTCAGCGGCCCCGGGGGAGACCCAGTACTTC. The V and J genes are TRBV29-1 and TRBJ2-5, with TRBD2 as a possible D gene (5 bases). Germline loops: CDR1 SQVTM, CDR2 ANQGSEA. The CDR3 contains 13 residues.

This clonotype was observed once. This chain connects TRBV7-9 to TRBJ2-7, with no clear D. V was shortened by 5 bases and J by 1 base, with 9 bases between the two germline ends. CDR1 and CDR2 from the germline V gene are SEHNR and FQNEAQ (reference sequence). This CDR3 has 13 amino acids. CDR3 coding DNA: TGTGCCAGCAGCATTGGCCATTCCTACGAGCAGTACTTC. It specifies CASSIGHSYEQYF.

This clonotype appeared many times. This chain joins TRBV20-1 and TRBJ2-3; D not resolved. This CDR3 has 11 amino acids. Germline CDR1 and CDR2: DFQATT and SNEGSKA (reference sequence). V shed 4 bases and J shed 3 bases, with 5 bases lying between them. The CDR3 nucleotides read TGCAGTGCTACTGAGACAGATACGCAGTATTTT. Translated: CSATETDTQYF.

The chain couples TRBV28 to TRBJ2-1, with 9 bases lining up with TRBD2. The germline V gene has CDR1 MDHEN and CDR2 SYDVKM. This CDR3 contains 14 residues. V lost 8 bases, J lost 2 bases, and 4 bases stayed unmatched. The CDR3 protein is CASGLAGAYNEQFF. The CDR3 DNA follows: TGTGCCAGCGGATTAGCGGGGGCCTACAATGAGCAGTTCTTC.

At least ten counts were recorded for this clonotype. The chain couples TRBV28 to TRBJ2-1; 8 bases align to TRBD1. Trimming removed 5 bases from V and 5 bases from J; junction bases left unmatched: 2. The CDR3 is made up of 13 amino acids. Germline CDR1 MDHEN, CDR2 SYDVKM. The CDR3 DNA follows: TGTGCCAGCAGTGACAGGGGCAACAATGAGCAGTTCTTC. Translated, it gives CASSDRGNNEQFF.

This clonotype was seen at least ten times. This rearrangement joins TRBV28 to TRBJ1-2; tentative D call: TRBD1 (6 bases). Germline CDR1 and CDR2: MDHEN and SYDVKM. Trimming removed 6 bases from V and 4 bases from J, with 21 bases in between. The CDR3 loop spans 16 amino acids. Here the CDR3 reads CASSAPTSGHVYGYTF. In DNA, the CDR3 is TGTGCCAGCAGCGCACCAACATCGGGACACGTCTATGGCTACACCTTC.

This clonotype has a count of ten or more. The CDR3 loop is CASSSDSGRLTQYF. The CDR3 DNA reads TGTGCCAGCAGTTCCGACAGCGGACGACTAACCCAGTACTTC. This sequence joins TRBV28 and TRBJ2-5, with D perhaps TRBD1 or TRBD2 (5 bases each). CDR1 and CDR2 from the germline V gene are MDHEN and SYDVKM. The CDR3 loop spans 14 amino acids. V was pared by 4 bases and J by 8 bases, with 17 bases between.

This clonotype was recorded only once. The chain employs TRBV14 and TRBJ2-7; no firm D call. Trimming removed 1 base at V and 7 bases at J, with 20 bases between. The CDR3 is made up of 16 amino acids. CDR1 is SGHDN, CDR2 FVKESK, per germline. The CDR3: CASSQVPQVVLREQYF. The CDR3 DNA reads as TGTGCCAGCAGCCAAGTGCCCCAGGTGGTACTACGGGAGCAGTACTTC.

This clonotype was counted ten times or more. The chain employs TRBV6-2 or TRBV6-3 and TRBJ1-2, with a possible D match to TRBD1 (5 bases). The V gene's germline CDR1 is MNHEY and CDR2 SVGEGT. The CDR3 totals 15 residues. V lost 5 bases and J 0 bases, leaving 13 bases between the germline ends. The CDR3 DNA sequence: TGTGCCAGCAGTCCCGACAGAGATCCTAACTATGGCTACACCTTC. Its translation: CASSPDRDPNYGYTF.